This T cell receptor beta chain appears in the sequencing data of a study of blood T cell repertoires in COVID-19. Measured with immunoSEQ multiplex PCR; TCRdb has only the in-frame clones, and not every one. The sample has fewer than 250,000 clones; 80% to 90% are singletons. Germline values: CDR1 LGHDT, CDR2 YNNKEL (reference sequence). The CDR3 sequence is 15 residues long. The V end lost 1 base, the J end lost 5 bases, and 12 bases lay between the germline ends. This clone was detected only a few times. The rearrangement joins TRBV3-1 (or the pseudogene TRBV3-2) to TRBJ2-1, with D tentatively TRBD2 (5 bases). The specimen sequenced was PBMCs or T cells enriched from blood (not recorded which). The origin of this receptor is a woman under 40 who had been exposed to COVID-19. The CDR3 DNA reads as TGTGCCAGCAGCCAAGTAAAGGACTGGCACAATGAGCAGTTCTTC. Translating it yields CASSQVKDWHNEQFF.